Listed here are 15 T cell receptor beta chains from one sample, sequenced in a study of blood T cell repertoires in COVID-19. The repertoire was sequenced with immunoSEQ multiplex PCR; TCRdb's copy has only in-frame clones and lacks some. The table shows a few hundred thousand clones, with roughly 90% occurring only once. Sequencing was performed on PBMCs or T cells enriched from blood (not recorded which). These TCRs come from a middle-aged woman who had recovered from COVID-19.

V is TRBV5-1 and J is TRBJ1-3; D is uncertain. This CDR3 is built from 16 residues. Trimming took off 4 bases at V and 4 bases at J, with 18 bases between the two ends. Germline values: CDR1 SGHRS, CDR2 YFSETQ. The CDR3 protein is CASSPGPKDSGNTIYF. The DNA of the CDR3 is TGCGCCAGCAGCCCAGGCCCCAAGGACTCAGGAAACACCATATATTTT.

This rearrangement joins TRBV4-3 to TRBJ1-2; 7 positions match TRBD1. CDR1 is LGHNA and CDR2 is YSLEER in the germline V gene. The CDR3 covers 13 residues. J gave up 8 bases and V 4 bases, and 7 bases lay outside the gene matches. CDR3 coding DNA: TGCGCCAGCAGCCTCGACAGGGTTGGGGGCTACACCTTC. Translation: CASSLDRVGGYTF.

The rearrangement uses TRBV10-3 and TRBJ1-2, with 10 bases matching TRBD1. Germline CDR1 and CDR2: ENHRY and SYGVKD. The CDR3 consists of 16 residues. V shed 8 bases and J 2 bases; nucleotides not matched to a gene: 11. The CDR3 bases are TGTGCCATCTACGGGACAGGGGATTTTCAGAACTATGGCTACACCTTC. Its translation: CAIYGTGDFQNYGYTF.

The chain employs TRBV14 and TRBJ1-2; D remains ambiguous. The CDR3 runs 15 residues. V was trimmed by 6 bases and J by 4 bases, leaving 18 bases between them. CDR1 and CDR2 from the germline V gene are SGHDN and FVKESK. The CDR3: CASSHRTLGSYGYTF. In DNA, the CDR3 is TGTGCCAGCAGTCACCGTACCCTGGGCAGCTATGGCTACACCTTC. Complete variable domain (other parts from reference TRBV14 and TRBJ1-2): EAGVTQFPSHSVIEKGQTVTLRCDPISGHDNLYWYRRVMGKEIKFLLHFVKESKQDESGMPNNRFLAERTGGTYSTLKVQPAELEDSGVYFCASSHRTLGSYGYTFGSGTRLTVV.

This chain joins TRBV4-3 and TRBJ2-7; 13 bases line up with TRBD2. Looked up from germline, CDR1 is LGHNA and CDR2 is YSLEER. J lost 4 bases, V lost 3 bases, and 15 bases had no gene match. The CDR3 is 19 amino acids. The CDR3 reads CASSQDIPGLAGIVYEQYF. The CDR3 bases are TGCGCCAGCAGCCAGGATATACCGGGACTAGCGGGGATTGTTTACGAGCAGTACTTC.

V is TRBV3-1 (or the pseudogene TRBV3-2) and J is TRBJ1-1; D may be TRBD1 (5 bases). The CDR3 runs to 14 residues. Germline values: CDR1 LGHDT, CDR2 YNNKEL (reference sequence). The V end lost 2 bases, the J end lost 1 base, and 8 bases lay between the germline ends. CDR3 DNA sequence: TGTGCCAGCAGCCAACCTGACAGGAACACTGAAGCTTTCTTT. This gives the protein CASSQPDRNTEAFF.

This sequence joins TRBV10-3 and TRBJ2-5; D possibly corresponds to TRBD1 (6 bases). Germline loops: CDR1 ENHRY, CDR2 SYGVKD. This CDR3 region has 15 residues. The germline V and J ends were trimmed by 6 bases and 1 base, with 15 bases remaining between them. CDR3: CAISKTGEAQETQYF. The CDR3 nucleotides read TGTGCCATCAGCAAGACAGGCGAAGCCCAAGAGACCCAGTACTTC.

This chain joins TRBV6-6 and TRBJ2-5; 11 positions agree with TRBD2. V lost 10 bases, J lost 1 base, and 11 bases stayed unmatched. The germline CDR1 and CDR2 sequences are MNHNY and SVGAGI (reference sequence). This CDR3 region has 16 residues. The CDR3 DNA follows: TGTGCCACCAGGGGTCTAGCGGGAGGAAGCCAAGAGACCCAGTACTTC. This translates into CATRGLAGGSQETQYF.

This chain joins TRBV9 and TRBJ2-3, with 12 bases identical to TRBD2. Trimming took 2 bases from V and 7 from J; bases not matched to a gene: 8. CDR3 length equals 16 residues. Germline CDR1 and CDR2: SGDLS and YYNGEE. CDR3 DNA: TGTGCCAGCAGCGTTGATCTAGCGGGGGGGCGGAATACGCAGTATTTT. As protein: CASSVDLAGGRNTQYF.

The rearrangement links TRBV6-2 or TRBV6-3 to TRBJ2-7; D not certain. V lost 2 bases and J lost 3, with 8 bases in between. The CDR3 has 13 amino acids. The germline V gene has CDR1 MNHEY and CDR2 SVGEGT. The CDR3 loop is CASSYGVSYEQYF. CDR3 coding DNA: TGTGCCAGCAGTTACGGTGTCAGCTACGAGCAGTACTTC.

The J gene is TRBJ2-2, the V gene TRBV7-2; D gene uncertain. This CDR3 spans 13 amino acids. Germline assignment: CDR1 SGHTA and CDR2 FQGNSA. Trimming shortened V by 2 bases and J by 6 bases, and 7 bases separated the two germline ends. CDR3 protein: CASSLLGAGELFF. CDR3 in DNA: TGTGCCAGCAGCTTATTGGGCGCCGGGGAGCTGTTTTTT.

The chain carries TRBV6-2 or TRBV6-3 and TRBJ2-7; 10 bases are a match to TRBD2. The germline CDR1 and CDR2 sequences are MNHEY and SVGEGT. CDR3 length: 16 residues. V gave up 1 base and J gave up 3 bases; unmatched junction bases: 6. The CDR3 region has the DNA TGTGCCAGCAGTTACTGGAGCGGGGGGGCCAACTACGAGCAGTACTTC. Translated: CASSYWSGGANYEQYF.

The chain employs TRBV7-3 and TRBJ1-6; 8 bases are shared with TRBD1. This CDR3 spans 14 amino acids. The V segment lost 9 bases and the J segment 7 bases; nucleotides outside the gene matches: 8. Germline V gene data show CDR1 as SGHTA and CDR2 as FQGTGA. The CDR3: CARLSGQVNSPLHF. In nucleotides, the CDR3 is TGTGCCAGACTGTCGGGACAGGTAAATTCACCCCTCCACTTT.

The genes are TRBV12-3 or TRBV12-4 and TRBJ2-5; 8 bases match TRBD1. V gave up 6 bases and J gave up 4 bases; unmatched junction bases: 4. The CDR3 is made up of 13 amino acids. The CDR3 nucleotides are TGTGCCAGCAGGCCAGGGGGCAGAGAGACCCAGTACTTC. Translation gives CASRPGGRETQYF.

The chain couples TRBV7-3 to TRBJ2-3, with a weak D call TRBD2 (7 bases). In germline, CDR1 is SGHTA, CDR2 FQGTGA. V lost 3 bases to trimming and J lost 1 base, with 11 bases between them. The CDR3 extends over 15 amino acids. CDR3 nucleotide sequence: TGTGCCAGCAGCTTCGGGGGGCTCGGCACAGATACGCAGTATTTT. It encodes CASSFGGLGTDTQYF.